This TCR beta chain was sequenced during a study of shared clonotypes between healthy human individuals. Study outcomes and limitations: Lower generation probabilities were found for non-shared clonotypes than for those shared by all four donors. Sorted-subset sequencing was shown by rarefaction to be incomplete despite large depth.

Donors comprised healthy HIV-negative adults lacking recent acute infections or vaccinations. Per germline, CDR1 SGHNT and CDR2 YYREEE (reference sequence). V was clipped by 4 bases and J by 2 bases, with 16 bases between them. The CDR3 totals 15 residues. When replicate PCRs were run on sorted subsets, they used 200 to 250 ng DNA, about 30,000 T cell genomes. Sequenced by immunoSEQ multiplex PCR; TCRdb stores in-frame clones only, minus some. The sample has 1,400,000 or so clones; approximately 98.5% are singletons. About this clone: What it recognizes is unknown.

This clonotype originated in a man aged 25 to 40 in good health. This sequence joins TRBV5-4 and TRBJ2-7; tentative D call: TRBD2 (5 bases). Sequencing was carried out using naive CD4+ T cells sorted from blood. Subset: CD45RA+ positively selected. For the CDR3, the DNA is TGTGCCAGCAGCCTATGGACTCCGGATCCCTACGAGCAGTACTTC. As protein: CASSLWTPDPYEQYF.